This T cell receptor (beta chain) was identified during a study of OX40 agonist ivuxolimab in advanced cancers. Study overall: The patients received agonistic anti-OX40 (CD134) antibody ivuxolimab. The dose-escalation cohort had hepatocellular carcinoma, melanoma, renal cell or head and neck cancer. In three patients, partial responses were observed, one with hepatocellular carcinoma and two with cutaneous melanoma. The eligibility criteria allowed prior anti-PD-1, anti-PD-L1 or anti-CTLA-4 therapy, and 30% to 40% had some.

The protocol was immunoSEQ multiplex PCR, while the TCRdb copy is restricted to in-frame clones and leaves out a portion. The sample holds about 68,000 clones, around 86% seen once. This CDR3 has 14 residues. The V gene lost 3 bases and the J gene lost 4 bases, with 12 bases spanning the gap. Germline V CDR1 and CDR2: KGHSH, LQKENI. This TCR derives from an adult with an advanced solid tumor such as melanoma, head and neck, liver or kidney cancer. The genes are TRBV18 and TRBJ2-5; the D is unclear. The sample was CD4+ or CD8+ T cells sorted from blood, taken in a trial of the OX40 agonist ivuxolimab. CDR3 amino acids: CASSPSGMGETQYF. The CDR3 nucleotides read TGTGCCAGCTCACCGTCGGGTATGGGAGAGACCCAGTACTTC.